This TCR beta chain was recovered during a study of blood T cell repertoires in COVID-19. About the study: Samples representing acute and convalescent COVID-19 were sourced from the United States, Italy and Spain.

Germline V CDR1 and CDR2: MNHEY, SVGAGI. Trimming pared 7 bases from V and 6 bases from J, leaving 10 bases between. The CDR3 has 12 residues. Original handling: By means of reference gene primer amplification, nucleated cell counts were estimated. The method was immunoSEQ multiplex PCR; TCRdb's version includes in-frame clones alone and lacks a portion of them. That table gives V, J and clone size, and the DNA gave D and trimming. The sample yields 270,000 or so clones, more than 75% seen once. Living in about 25 US areas, the participants were between about 18 and 90 years of age. Before being deemed recovered, Cohort 3 donors had two negative PCRs, clearance, or symptom resolution.

This receptor was taken from a woman in her late teens or twenties who had recovered from COVID-19. The specimen was PBMCs or T cells enriched from blood (not recorded which). This chain connects TRBV6-5 to TRBJ2-1; no firm D call. CDR3 residues: CASNGYTNEQFF. The CDR3 region has the DNA TGTGCCAGCAACGGGTATACCAATGAGCAGTTCTTC.